The clone carrying this T cell receptor (beta chain) was seen a handful of times. TCRbeta library preparation incorporated unique molecular identifiers. TCRdb analysed the PCR reads with MiXCR anew, one entry per CDR3 protein. The data show about 610,000 distinct CDR3 sequences, roughly a tenth seen once. This specimen belongs to a study of T-cell reconstitution after alpha-beta-depleted transplantation in children. Germline CDR1 reads MDHEN; CDR2 reads SYDVKM. The CDR3 loop spans 15 amino acids. Between the trimmed V and J ends, which lost 5 bases and 0 bases, there was a span of 8 bases. The chain links TRBV28 to TRBJ2-6; D is unclear. This clonotype originated in a human donor who donated a stem cell graft to a child with acute myeloid leukemia. This sample comprised PBMCs from the stem cell graft donor, obtained from the stem cell graft. Written as DNA, the CDR3 is TGTGCCAGCAGTCCGCCAGACTCTGGGGCCAACGTCCTGACTTTC. Its translation: CASSPPDSGANVLTF.